Below are 10 T cell receptor beta chains sequenced from a single sample in a study of T cell changes during pregnancy in multiple sclerosis. The table came from immunoSEQ multiplex PCR; TCRdb's copy has only in-frame clones and leaves some out. The sample consists of tens of thousands of clones, 91% of them appearing once. The sequenced sample was peripheral blood, obtained after pregnancy. These receptors were obtained from a female donor in good health, enrolled as a control in a pregnancy study.

DNA for the CDR3: TGTGCCAGCAGTTACTCGATGCGGGGGGCCAGAGATGAGCAGTTCTTC. Protein product: CASSYSMRGARDEQFF. The chain is built from TRBV6-6 and TRBJ2-1; 8 nucleotides align to TRBD2. CDR1 is MNHNY, CDR2 SVGAGI, per germline (reference sequence). The CDR3 totals 16 residues. J was trimmed by 8 bases and V by 0 bases; bases with no gene match: 9.

V gene TRBV7-3 combines with J gene TRBJ2-3, with D perhaps TRBD2 (5 bases). Germline CDR1 is SGHTA and CDR2 is FQGTGA. This CDR3 contains 16 residues. V was cut by 4 bases and J by 0 bases, with 14 bases left in between. The CDR3 DNA reads TGTGCCAGCAGCTCCGGACTTCACCACAGCACAGATACGCAGTATTTT. Its protein product is CASSSGLHHSTDTQYF.

The J gene is TRBJ2-1, the V gene TRBV2, with TRBD2 matching 11 bases. The junction had 6 bases not matched to a gene; V was cut back by 5 bases and J by 6 bases. This CDR3 has 15 amino acids. Germline-derived CDR1 and CDR2 are SNHLY and FYNNEI. The CDR3 bases are TGTGCCAGCAGTCCAGGACTAGCGGGTTCCAATGAGCAGTTCTTC. It specifies CASSPGLAGSNEQFF.

This clone was observed once. The chain joins TRBV6-6 to TRBJ1-1; tentatively, D is TRBD1 (5 bases). The CDR3 length is 15 residues. Germline V lookup: CDR1 MNHNY, CDR2 SVGAGI (reference sequence). Between the trimmed V and J ends, which lost 6 bases and 1 base, there was a span of 15 bases. The CDR3, as DNA: TGTGCCAGCAGCCCGTTAGAGACAGCGAACACTGAAGCTTTCTTT. It yields the protein CASSPLETANTEAFF.

This rearrangement joins TRBV4-2 to TRBJ1-2; D uncertain. The CDR3 is made up of 13 amino acids. The germline V and J ends were trimmed by 4 bases and 8 bases, with 14 bases remaining between them. The germline V gene has CDR1 LGHNA and CDR2 YNFKEQ. This CDR3 is CASSLREGQGYTF. CDR3 bases: TGTGCCAGCAGCCTCAGAGAGGGTCAAGGCTACACCTTC.

The chain couples TRBV5-8 to TRBJ2-5, with 14 bases aligning to TRBD2. Germline values: CDR1 SGHTS, CDR2 YDEGEE. The CDR3 covers 16 residues. V dropped 7 bases and J dropped 3; count of bases not matched to a gene: 8. The CDR3 spells CASFTVGLAGEETQYF. CDR3 DNA sequence: TGTGCCAGCTTTACCGTGGGACTAGCGGGGGAAGAGACCCAGTACTTC. The full variable domain, with the rest looked up from reference TRBV5-8 and TRBJ2-5, is EAGVTQSPTHLIKTRGQQATLRCSPISGHTSVYWYQQALGLGLQFLLWYDEGEERNRGNFPPRFSGRQFPNYSSELNVNALELEDSALYLCASFTVGLAGEETQYFGPGTRLLVL.

The V gene is TRBV5-4, the J gene TRBJ1-2; a possible D gene is TRBD1 (6 bases). The V end lost 0 bases, the J end lost 6 bases, and 9 bases lay between the germline ends. Germline V gene lookup returns CDR1 SGHNT and CDR2 YYREEE (reference sequence). This CDR3 contains 13 residues. The CDR3: CASSLDRVDGYTF. The CDR3 region has the DNA TGTGCCAGCAGCTTGGACAGGGTGGATGGCTACACCTTC.

The CDR3 nucleotides read TGTGCCAGCAGTGAATTTAGCGAGCAGTACTTC. Protein: CASSEFSEQYF. The chain recombines TRBV2 with TRBJ2-7; no clear D. The CDR3 spans 11 residues. CDR1 SNHLY and CDR2 FYNNEI come from the germline V gene. Deletions cut 2 bases from V and 6 bases from J, with 5 bases between.

V is TRBV7-9 and J is TRBJ1-2, with 7 nucleotides matching TRBD1. The CDR3 loop spans 14 amino acids. Germline V gives CDR1 SEHNR, CDR2 FQNEAQ (reference sequence). The V segment lost 4 bases and the J segment 3 bases; nucleotides outside the gene matches: 5. The CDR3 bases are TGTGCCAGCAGCTCGACAGGGATGGACTATGGCTACACCTTC. Translated: CASSSTGMDYGYTF.

This sequence joins TRBV7-8 and TRBJ2-2; 12 nucleotides line up with TRBD2. The CDR3 contains 17 residues. Germline CDR1 is SGHVS and CDR2 is FQNEAQ. V gave up 4 bases and J gave up 5 bases; unmatched junction bases: 8. CDR3 sequence (DNA): TGTGCCAGCAGCTCACAGCTAGCGGGGGGGCGGACCGGGGAGCTGTTTTTT. It yields the protein CASSSQLAGGRTGELFF. Using reference TRBV7-8 and TRBJ2-2 for the parts outside the CDR3, the full variable domain is GAGVSQSPRYKVAKRGQDVALRCDPISGHVSLFWYQQALGQGPEFLTYFQNEAQLDKSGLPSDRFFAERPEGSVSTLKIQRTQQEDSAVYLCASSSQLAGGRTGELFFGEGSRLTVL.